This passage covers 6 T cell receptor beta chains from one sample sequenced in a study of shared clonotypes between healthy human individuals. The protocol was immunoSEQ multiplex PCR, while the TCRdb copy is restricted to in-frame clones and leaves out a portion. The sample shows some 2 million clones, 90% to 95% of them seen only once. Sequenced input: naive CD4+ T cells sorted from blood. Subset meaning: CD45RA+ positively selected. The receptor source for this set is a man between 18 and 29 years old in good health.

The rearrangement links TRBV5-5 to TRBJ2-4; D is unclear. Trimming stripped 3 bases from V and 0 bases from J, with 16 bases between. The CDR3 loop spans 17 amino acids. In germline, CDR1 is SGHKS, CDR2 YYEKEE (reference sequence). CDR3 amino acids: CASSSTRQDLAKNIQYF. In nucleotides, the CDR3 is TGTGCCAGCAGCTCGACCCGGCAAGACCTAGCCAAAAACATTCAGTACTTC.

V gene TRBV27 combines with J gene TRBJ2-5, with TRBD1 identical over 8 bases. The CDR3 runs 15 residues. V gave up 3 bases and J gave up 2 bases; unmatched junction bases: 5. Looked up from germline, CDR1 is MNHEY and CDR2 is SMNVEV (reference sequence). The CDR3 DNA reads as TGTGCCAGCAGTTTCGGACAGGGAATTCAAGAGACCCAGTACTTC. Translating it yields CASSFGQGIQETQYF.

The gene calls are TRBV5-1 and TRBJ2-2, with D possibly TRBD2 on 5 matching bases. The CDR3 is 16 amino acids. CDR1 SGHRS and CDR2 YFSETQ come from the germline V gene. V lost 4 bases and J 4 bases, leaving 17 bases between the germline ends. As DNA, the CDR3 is TGCGCCAGCAGCCCGCCTCGGGGAAGTGGCACCGGGGAGCTGTTTTTT. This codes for CASSPPRGSGTGELFF. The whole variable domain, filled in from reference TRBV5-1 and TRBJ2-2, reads KAGVTQTPRYLIKTRGQQVTLSCSPISGHRSVSWYQQTPGQGLQFLFEYFSETQRNKGNFPGRFSGRQFSNSRSEMNVSTLELGDSALYLCASSPPRGSGTGELFFGEGSRLTVL.

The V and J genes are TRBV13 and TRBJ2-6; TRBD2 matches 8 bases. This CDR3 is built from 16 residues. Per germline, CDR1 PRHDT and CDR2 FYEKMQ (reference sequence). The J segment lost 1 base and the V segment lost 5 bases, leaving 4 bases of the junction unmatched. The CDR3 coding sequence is TGTGCCAGCAGCCCCCGCGGGGGGTCTGGGGCCAACGTCCTGACTTTC. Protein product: CASSPRGGSGANVLTF.

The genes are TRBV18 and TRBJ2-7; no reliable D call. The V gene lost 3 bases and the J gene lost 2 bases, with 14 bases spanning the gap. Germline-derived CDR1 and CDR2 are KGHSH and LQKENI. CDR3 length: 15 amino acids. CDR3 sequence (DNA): TGTGCCAGCTCACCCTCGGGCCCTAGTACCTACGAGCAGTACTTC. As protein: CASSPSGPSTYEQYF.

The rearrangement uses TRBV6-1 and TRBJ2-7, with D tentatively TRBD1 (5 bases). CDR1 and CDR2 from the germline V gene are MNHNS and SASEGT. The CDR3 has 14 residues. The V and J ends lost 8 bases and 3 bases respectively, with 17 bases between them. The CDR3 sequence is CASGPRDRYYEQYF. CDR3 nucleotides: TGTGCCAGCGGGCCCCGCGACAGATACTACGAGCAGTACTTC.